The 13 T cell receptor beta chains presented below share a single source sample, sequenced in a study of blood T cells in healthy people across ages. The authors ran a second PCR of about 6 to 11 cycles using a sample-barcoded 5' primer and a J-beta primer mix. Via MiXCR, TCRdb re-called the 5' RACE reads, giving one row per CDR3 protein. The profile covers fewer than 1,000,000 distinct CDR3 sequences, with about 42% appearing a single time and about 19% taken by the ten largest. Source material: blood. Source of these receptors: a man aged 55 to 69 in good health.

The chain couples TRBV4-1 to TRBJ2-1; D unclear. The CDR3 length is 15 residues. V was pared by 0 bases and J by 6 bases, with 12 bases between. CDR1 is MGHRA, CDR2 YSYEKL, per germline. The CDR3 here is CASSQDSGRTNEQFF. CDR3 DNA sequence: TGCGCCAGCAGCCAAGATTCGGGTAGAACCAATGAGCAGTTCTTC.

This clonotype was found a few times. This chain uses TRBV20-1 with TRBJ1-5, with D hard to call. Germline loops: CDR1 DFQATT, CDR2 SNEGSKA (reference sequence). The germline V and J ends were trimmed by 1 base and 5 bases, with 21 bases remaining between them. CDR3 length equals 17 residues. Written as DNA, the CDR3 is TGCAGTGCTAGAGGGCAATTTCTTACACCGTGGGATCAGCCCCAGCATTTT. It codes for CSARGQFLTPWDQPQHF.

This clonotype turned up a few times. The rearrangement joins TRBV6-1 to TRBJ2-7; unclear D gene. Trimming left V 6 bases short and J 2 bases short, with 14 bases between. Germline V CDR1 and CDR2: MNHNS, SASEGT. The CDR3 extends over 14 amino acids. The CDR3 spells CASRIRGTPYEQYF. For the CDR3, the DNA is TGTGCCAGCAGAATCCGCGGTACTCCCTACGAGCAGTACTTC.

This clonotype was counted only a few times. The chain has TRBV12-3 or TRBV12-4 and TRBJ2-6; no firm D call. V was pared by 6 bases and J by 2 bases, with 11 bases between. This CDR3 comprises 15 residues. The CDR3 is CASSPEGTGANVLTF. In nucleotides, the CDR3 is TGTGCCAGCAGCCCTGAAGGGACTGGGGCCAACGTCCTGACTTTC.

The J gene is TRBJ2-3, the V gene TRBV24-1; tentative D call: TRBD2 (5 bases). V was cut by 5 bases and J by 5 bases, with 16 bases left in between. The germline V gene encodes CDR1 KGHDR and CDR2 SFDVKD. The CDR3 is 15 residues long. The CDR3: CATSAGGLGRDTQYF. Here the CDR3 DNA reads TGTGCCACCAGTGCGGGCGGGTTGGGCAGAGATACGCAGTATTTT.

This chain uses TRBV3-1 with TRBJ2-1; D gene ambiguous. From germline, CDR1 is LGHDT and CDR2 YNNKEL (reference sequence). V gave up 1 base and J gave up 7 bases, with 5 bases separating them. There are 12 residues in the CDR3. DNA for the CDR3: TGTGCCAGCAGCCAAGTACTGAATGAGCAGTTCTTC. Amino acid sequence: CASSQVLNEQFF.

This clonotype was counted a few times. V and J are TRBV30 and TRBJ1-2; maybe TRBD1 (5 bases). The V gene's germline CDR1 is GTSNPN and CDR2 SVGIG (reference sequence). This CDR3 has 16 residues. Trimming stripped 0 bases from V and 10 bases from J, with 24 bases between. In DNA, the CDR3 is TGTGCCTGGAGTGTAATGGGGGAAGCTACCCGGTCGCCCTACACCTTC. Translating gives CAWSVMGEATRSPYTF.

V gene TRBV10-3 combines with J gene TRBJ2-6; a weak D match, TRBD2 (5 bases). With 3 bases removed from V and 8 bases from J, the gap between germline ends came to 11 bases. Per germline, CDR1 ENHRY and CDR2 SYGVKD. The CDR3 totals 14 residues. Written as DNA, the CDR3 is TGTGCCATCAGTGACGCCGGAGGTACCAACGTCCTGACTTTC. Translated: CAISDAGGTNVLTF.

Only a few counts were recorded for this clonotype. This chain joins TRBV12-3 or TRBV12-4 and TRBJ1-1, with a possible D match to TRBD1 (5 bases). Trimming removed 5 bases from V and 6 bases from J, with 10 bases in between. CDR3 length: 12 amino acids. The CDR3 nucleotides read TGTGCCAGCAGTGGAGGGGAGGCTGAAGCTTTCTTT. Translating it yields CASSGGEAEAFF.

The chain has TRBV13 and TRBJ1-2; D not certain. This CDR3 has 15 residues. The germline CDR1 and CDR2 sequences are PRHDT and FYEKMQ (reference sequence). V was shortened by 0 bases and J by 2 bases, with 10 bases between the two germline ends. CDR3 DNA sequence: TGTGCCAGCAGCTTAGGTCGTGTGACAAACTATGGCTACACCTTC. Protein product: CASSLGRVTNYGYTF.

J is TRBJ2-5 and V is TRBV4-1; 8 nucleotides match TRBD2. V lost 2 bases, J lost 1 base, and 6 bases stayed unmatched. The V gene's germline CDR1 is MGHRA and CDR2 YSYEKL. The CDR3 has 16 amino acids. The CDR3 nucleotides are TGCGCCAGCAGCCAACTTGCCGGGGGGGCCCAAGAGACCCAGTACTTC. Residues: CASSQLAGGAQETQYF.

V and J are TRBV7-2 and TRBJ2-7, with D perhaps TRBD2 (6 bases). The germline CDR1 and CDR2 sequences are SGHTA and FQGNSA. The germline V and J ends were trimmed by 5 bases and 2 bases, with 13 bases remaining between them. The CDR3 totals 14 residues. The CDR3 DNA sequence: TGTGCCAGCAGCCCGAGCGGAGGGCCCTACGAGCAGTACTTC. Encoded protein: CASSPSGGPYEQYF.

V is TRBV3-1 and J is TRBJ2-4, with D possibly called TRBD1 or TRBD2 (7 bases each). From germline, CDR1 is LGHDT and CDR2 YNNKEL (reference sequence). This CDR3 is 15 amino acids long. Trimming took 1 base from V and 5 from J, leaving 12 bases between them. In DNA, the CDR3 is TGTGCCAGCAGCCAAGGCAGGGGGGGCGAAAACATTCAGTACTTC. Translated: CASSQGRGGENIQYF. The entire variable domain, with the rest obtained from reference TRBV3-1 and TRBJ2-4, is as follows: DTAVSQTPKYLVTQMGNDKSIKCEQNLGHDTMYWYKQDSKKFLKIMFSYNNKELIINETVPNRFSPKSPDKAHLNLHINSLELGDSAVYFCASSQGRGGENIQYFGAGTRLSVL.